This is a list of T cell receptor beta chains from one sample in a study of OX40 agonist ivuxolimab in advanced cancers. Clones were sequenced by immunoSEQ multiplex PCR, and TCRdb holds only the in-frame ones, with some missing. The top ten clones hold 0.5% to 0.55% of a sample with some 99,000 clones, around nine tenths of them seen once. The input for sequencing was CD4+ or CD8+ T cells sorted from blood, taken in a trial of the OX40 agonist ivuxolimab. The receptors here all came from an adult with an advanced solid tumor such as melanoma, head and neck, liver or kidney cancer. Both conserved end residues are part of each CDR3.

J: TRBJ2-1; V: TRBV7-7; CDR3: CASSPSGGANEQFF
J: TRBJ1-1; V: TRBV25-1; CDR3: CASSRETAGGELF
J: TRBJ1-5; V: TRBV28; CDR3: CASSPSLKGSNQPQHF
J: TRBJ1-3; V: TRBV5-1; CDR3: CASSQTTGQGNGNTIYF
J: TRBJ2-2; V: TRBV5-1; CDR3: CASSRSGTANTGELFF
J: TRBJ2-5; V: TRBV10-3; CDR3: CAISESETTIKTQYF
J: TRBJ2-2; V: TRBV4-2; CDR3: CASNPRFERDTGELFF
J: TRBJ2-2; V: TRBV28; CDR3: CASSFYRGTGELFF
J: TRBJ2-7; V: TRBV15; CDR3: CATSRDRASAMYEQYF
J: TRBJ1-5; V: TRBV6-5; CDR3: CASRDYWAQHF
J: TRBJ1-2; V: TRBV2; CDR3: CASSPLGGNSVGSSYTF
J: TRBJ1-2; V: TRBV28; CDR3: CASSGGQAKGNYGYTF
J: TRBJ1-5; V: TRBV11-3; CDR3: CARLDVKTNQPQHF
J: TRBJ2-7; V: TRBV28; CDR3: CASSYRGTPYEQYF
J: TRBJ2-1; V: TRBV5-1; CDR3: CASSSGTGDTNEQFF
J: TRBJ2-1; V: TRBV29-1; CDR3: CSVDSAGGRSYNEQFF
J: TRBJ1-1; V: TRBV29-1; CDR3: CSVNRPRGGNTEAFF
J: TRBJ2-1; V: TRBV2; CDR3: CASRKQGAEQFF
J: TRBJ1-4; V: TRBV5-4; CDR3: CASSSSLTGTLREKLFF